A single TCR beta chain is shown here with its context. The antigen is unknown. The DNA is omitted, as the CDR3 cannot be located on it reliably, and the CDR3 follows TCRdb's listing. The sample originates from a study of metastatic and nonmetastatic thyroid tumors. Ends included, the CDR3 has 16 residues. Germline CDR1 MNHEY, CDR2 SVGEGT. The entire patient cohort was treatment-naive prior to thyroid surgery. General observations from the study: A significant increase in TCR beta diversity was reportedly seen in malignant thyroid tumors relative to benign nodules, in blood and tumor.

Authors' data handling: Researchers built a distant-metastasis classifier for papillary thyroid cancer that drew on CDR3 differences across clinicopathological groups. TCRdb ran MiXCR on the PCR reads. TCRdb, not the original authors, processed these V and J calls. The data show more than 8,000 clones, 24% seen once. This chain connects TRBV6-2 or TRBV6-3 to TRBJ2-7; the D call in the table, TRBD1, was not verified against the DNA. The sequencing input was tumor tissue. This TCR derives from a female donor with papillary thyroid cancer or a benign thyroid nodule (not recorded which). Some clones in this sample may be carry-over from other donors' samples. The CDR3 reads CVAHGNMGRNLLEHYF.